The present entry profiles one TCR beta chain with its context. Its recognized antigen is unknown. Per-base qualities were not stored, and no clone one base away is much larger. This sample was included in a study of follicular helper T cells after annual influenza vaccination (TCRdb year 2017). General notes on the study: Blood was drawn on days 0, 7 and 28 after each seasonal influenza vaccination. To study recall of cTfh clones, some subjects were followed through successive annual vaccinations in the 2013-2014, 2014-2015 and 2015-2016 seasons. One week after vaccination, a second recruited cohort of 11 to 12 subjects (Table S1) displayed a similar ICOS+CD38+ cTfh response. Six subjects had multi-year samples: four covered two vaccination seasons and two covered three seasons. The 2013-2014 samples were cryopreserved, while the 2015 samples were processed right after collection.

General study outcomes and caveats: With successive annual vaccinations, a recurrent oligoclonal ICOS+CD38+ cTfh response was recalled, and this response contained tetramer and AIM influenza-specific clonotypes. ICOS+CD38+ cTfh clonality correlated with the frequency of that population, and its change correlated with the change in circulating plasmablast frequency. Rare clonotypes could not be sampled because productive TCRB sequences were recovered from only roughly 8.5-22% of the analyzed cells. Day 7 ICOS+CD38+ clones were most often found later in ICOS-CD38- cTfh, suggesting that subset may serve as a memory reservoir. In the assessment of influenza clone enrichment, the possibility that the much larger non-cTfh compartments were undersampled could not be ruled out.

In the germline V gene, CDR1 corresponds to SGHTA and CDR2 to FQGNSA. Trimming takes 0 bases from V and 1 base from J, and the germline ends sit 4 bases apart. The CDR3 numbers 15 residues from cysteine through phenylalanine. The CDR3 DNA has 45 bases and is translated from base 1. Library preparation employed the immunoSEQ multiplex PCR assay. Adaptive Biotechnologies handled the TCRB amplification, library preparation, sequencing and preliminary bioinformatics at Survey level resolution. Per the original workflow: Clonality was computed in R as 1 minus normalized Shannon entropy; the Gini index was calculated with the R package ineq. To get the overlap score, the summed counts of shared sequences were divided by the total counts of all sequences in both of the compared samples. Significance of shared clonotypes was assessed by Fisher's exact test, with a theoretical repertoire of 10^7 TCRB sequences assumed. TCRdb stores this immuneACCESS table with in-frame sequences only. Part of the clones is absent; in the studies checked, under half of the shortfall reflects unresolved V genes, and no reason is known for the rest. That table furnishes V, J and clone size, whereas the DNA furnished D and trimming. Present in this sample are 9,500 or so clones, around 81% of which were seen just once. Together, the top ten hold about 0.82% of the sample.

The time point label of this sample denotes: 2014-2015 season, 7 days after vaccination. Seasonal inactivated influenza vaccine (Fluvarix) was administered to adults, and sorted blood CD4 subsets were tracked by TCRB sequencing before and after vaccination. Subjects were considered eligible if community-dwelling and if influenza vaccine had not been received in the prior 6 months. Exclusions included influenza vaccine contraindications, substance abuse, HIV/AIDS, active malignancy, immunomodulatory medication and active illness such as respiratory infection. At each time point, about 35 to 110 mL of blood was collected. Either Ficoll-Paque PLUS or SepMate separation was used to isolate PBMC. CXCR5- memory CD4 T cells were sorted as a comparison non-Tfh subset. Cell subsets were sorted from PBMC on a BD FACS Aria before DNA extraction.

Sequences were derived from CXCR5- memory CD4+ T cells sorted from blood, sampled 7 days after influenza vaccination. The cell subset or site label on this specimen signifies: CXCR5- memory CD4 T cells. The receptor was isolated from an adult who received the influenza vaccine. This chain joins TRBV7-2 to TRBJ2-6; no D gene can be assigned with confidence. The CDR3 corresponds to CASSLAPSGANVLTF. The sequenced DNA: TGTGCCAGCAGCTTAGCCCCATCTGGGGCCAACGTCCTGACTTTC.